Each of the 21 T cell receptor beta chains below was sequenced from the same sample in a study of response to subunit inactivated influenza vaccine. TCRdb reprocessed the RT-PCR reads via MiXCR and lists one record per CDR3 protein. The table records under 200,000 distinct CDR3 sequences, approximately 11% of them present only once. This specimen consisted of CD8+ T cells sorted from PBMCs, obtained around 25 months after vaccination. These receptors were taken from a man aged 50-75 years who received an inactivated influenza vaccine.

In its sample, this clonotype was seen a few times. One junction end disagrees with the germline gene, perhaps due to a read error. The J gene is TRBJ2-2, the V gene TRBV7-7, with D possibly being TRBD2 (5 bases). The CDR3 loop spans 12 amino acids. Germline V lookup: CDR1 SSHAT, CDR2 FNYEAQ (reference sequence). The CDR3 region is CASSYGSGELFF. The CDR3 DNA reads TGTGCTAGCAGCTATGGGAGCGGGGAGCTGTTTTTT.

This clonotype was counted between two and nine times. The CDR3 sequence: CASSVGGTPNTGELFF. CDR3 nucleotide sequence: TGTGCCAGCAGCGTAGGTGGGACTCCCAACACCGGGGAGCTGTTTTTT. This rearrangement joins TRBV9 to TRBJ2-2; TRBD2 might be the D (6 bases). CDR3 length: 16 amino acids. Germline-derived CDR1 and CDR2 are SGDLS and YYNGEE. V lost 0 bases and J 2 bases, leaving 11 bases between the germline ends.

This clonotype was counted between two and nine times. This rearrangement joins TRBV20-1 to TRBJ2-1, with 9 bases aligning to TRBD2. Germline CDR1 is DFQATT and CDR2 is SNEGSKA (reference sequence). This CDR3 has 15 residues. J lost 6 bases, V lost 4 bases, and 10 bases had no gene match. The chain's CDR3 is CSAINPGLASNEQFF. As DNA, the CDR3 is TGCAGTGCTATTAATCCGGGACTAGCTTCCAATGAGCAGTTCTTC.

A few counts support this clonotype. V and J are TRBV16 and TRBJ2-6; D ambiguous. The CDR3 sequence is 15 residues long. The V gene lost 1 base and the J gene lost 0 bases, with 4 bases spanning the gap. In germline, CDR1 is KGHSY, CDR2 FQNENV. The CDR3 DNA sequence: TGTGCCAGCAGCCAATTCTTCTCTGGGGCCAACGTCCTGACTTTC. This translates into CASSQFFSGANVLTF.

This clonotype was seen many times. The chain recombines TRBV29-1 with TRBJ2-3; D gene unclear. Germline loops: CDR1 SQVTM, CDR2 ANQGSEA. The CDR3 totals 12 residues. V was clipped by 4 bases and J by 4 bases, with 9 bases between them. The CDR3 sequence: CSVALGADTQYF. The CDR3 DNA reads as TGCAGCGTTGCCCTAGGCGCAGATACGCAGTATTTT.

This clonotype turned up a few times. The V and J genes are TRBV11-2 and TRBJ2-1; no definite D call. The germline gives CDR1 SGHAT, CDR2 FQNNGV. This CDR3 spans 12 amino acids. The V and J ends lost 1 base and 8 bases respectively, with 6 bases between them. CDR3 sequence: CASSLAGYEQFF. The CDR3 DNA reads as TGTGCCAGCAGCTTAGCCGGGTATGAGCAGTTCTTC. The whole variable domain, remainder taken from reference TRBV11-2 and TRBJ2-1, is EAGVAQSPRYKIIEKRQSVAFWCNPISGHATLYWYQQILGQGPKLLIQFQNNGVVDDSQLPKDRFSAERLKGVDSTLKIQPAKLEDSAVYLCASSLAGYEQFFGPGTRLTVL.

In its sample, this clonotype was seen a few times. This chain uses TRBV10-3 with TRBJ2-3; a possible D gene is TRBD2 (5 bases). CDR3 length: 17 amino acids. Germline assignment: CDR1 ENHRY and CDR2 SYGVKD. Trimming removed 0 bases at V and 1 base at J, with 14 bases between. The CDR3: CAISESRVTRGTDTQYF. DNA for the CDR3: TGTGCCATCAGTGAGTCGAGGGTGACCCGGGGCACAGATACGCAGTATTTT.

This clonotype turned up a few times. The chain is built from TRBV7-9 and TRBJ1-1; D might be TRBD1 (5 bases). Between the trimmed V and J ends, which lost 6 bases and 11 bases, there was a span of 19 bases. The germline CDR1 and CDR2 sequences are SEHNR and FQNEAQ (reference sequence). The CDR3 length is 13 residues. CDR3 sequence (DNA): TGTGCCAGCAGTTCCGGGACCCCAAATGTCGCTTTCTTT. This sequence encodes CASSSGTPNVAFF.

This clonotype was seen only a few times. This rearrangement joins TRBV28 to TRBJ2-7; TRBD2 matches 8 bases. The germline V gene has CDR1 MDHEN and CDR2 SYDVKM. After removal of 7 bases from V and 4 bases from J, the junction contained 9 bases not matched to a gene. The CDR3 has 14 residues. In DNA form, the CDR3 reads TGTGCCAGCACCGTAGCGGGGCTAGAATACGAGCAGTACTTC. This encodes CASTVAGLEYEQYF.

V usage is TRBV7-6 and J usage is TRBJ2-1, with a tentative D call TRBD2 (6 bases). In germline, CDR1 is SGHVS, CDR2 FNYEAQ. Trimming cost V 3 bases and J 9 bases, with 12 bases left between them. The CDR3 spans 13 residues. This chain's CDR3 is CASSLGTDGEQFF. The CDR3 DNA reads as TGTGCCAGCAGCTTGGGGACTGATGGTGAGCAGTTCTTC. The whole variable domain, remainder taken from reference TRBV7-6 and TRBJ2-1, is GAGVSQSPRYKVTKRGQDVALRCDPISGHVSLYWYRQALGQGPEFLTYFNYEAQQDKSGLPNDRFSAERPEGSISTLTIQRTEQRDSAMYRCASSLGTDGEQFFGPGTRLTVL.

The chain links TRBV12-3 or TRBV12-4 to TRBJ1-1; D uncertain. With 6 bases removed from V and 4 bases from J, the gap between germline ends came to 18 bases. CDR3 size: 15 residues. The CDR3 DNA reads as TGTGCCAGCAGCCTGGGTCAGGTTTATATCACTGAAGCTTTCTTT. It is translated as CASSLGQVYITEAFF.

This rearrangement joins TRBV20-1 to TRBJ2-7; 10 bases align to TRBD2. Germline assignment: CDR1 DFQATT and CDR2 SNEGSKA (reference sequence). V dropped 1 base and J dropped 6; count of bases not matched to a gene: 6. CDR3 length equals 14 residues. CDR3 sequence (DNA): TGCAGTGCTAGAGGACTAGCGGGTATGCCCGAGCAGTACTTC. This translates into CSARGLAGMPEQYF.

The genes are TRBV11-2 and TRBJ2-1, with D uncertain. CDR3 size: 15 residues. The V end was cut by 4 bases, the J end by 4 bases, with 14 bases between. CDR1 SGHAT and CDR2 FQNNGV come from the germline V gene. This CDR3 is CASSSPQQQYNEQFF. CDR3 nucleotides: TGTGCCAGCAGCTCCCCTCAGCAGCAGTACAATGAGCAGTTCTTC.

This clonotype occurred many times. V gene TRBV10-3 combines with J gene TRBJ2-1; D not certain. Germline V gene sequence: CDR1 ENHRY, CDR2 SYGVKD. The CDR3 loop spans 11 amino acids. Trimming shortened V by 2 bases and J by 8 bases, and 4 bases separated the two germline ends. CDR3 in DNA: TGTGCCATCAGTGAGGGGGATGAGCAGTTCTTC. This encodes CAISEGDEQFF.

This clonotype was detected a few times. The gene calls are TRBV4-1 and TRBJ1-2, with a weak D call TRBD1 (6 bases). Germline V gene sequence: CDR1 MGHRA, CDR2 YSYEKL. V was cut by 1 base and J by 8 bases, with 14 bases left in between. This CDR3 contains 14 residues. This CDR3 reads CASSQGQALYGYTF. CDR3 bases: TGCGCCAGCAGCCAAGGACAGGCCCTATACGGCTACACCTTC.

The chain is built from TRBV6-5 and TRBJ2-3, with D maybe TRBD1 (6 bases). V shed 2 bases and J shed 0 bases, with 18 bases lying between them. Germline assignment: CDR1 MNHEY and CDR2 SVGAGI. This CDR3 region has 18 residues. CDR3 nucleotide sequence: TGTGCCAGCAGTTACAAGTCCTTCAGGGGATCTAGCACAGATACGCAGTATTTT. Translated, it gives CASSYKSFRGSSTDTQYF.

This clonotype came up a few times. The chain is built from TRBV4-1 and TRBJ2-3, with 7 bases that match TRBD2. Germline V gene sequence: CDR1 MGHRA, CDR2 YSYEKL. The V segment lost 5 bases and the J segment 5 bases; nucleotides outside the gene matches: 10. This CDR3 region has 15 residues. The CDR3 sequence is CASSSTGGQEDTQYF. CDR3 DNA sequence: TGCGCCAGCAGCAGCACGGGAGGCCAAGAAGATACGCAGTATTTT.

This clonotype was seen ten or more times. In nucleotides, the CDR3 is TGTGCCAGCAGCGACCTCGGGACAGGGGTCGTCACAGATACGCAGTATTTT. Residues: CASSDLGTGVVTDTQYF. The chain uses TRBV7-9 and TRBJ2-3; 10 positions agree with TRBD1. Losses at the gene ends were 5 bases for V and 2 bases for J; bases not matched to a gene: 10. Germline V gene data show CDR1 as SEHNR and CDR2 as FQNEAQ (reference sequence). The CDR3 sequence is 17 residues long.

This clonotype turned up a few times. The chain links TRBV19 to TRBJ2-7; TRBD2 matches at 7 bases. Trimming took 5 bases from V and 5 from J; bases not matched to a gene: 9. Germline values: CDR1 LNHDA, CDR2 SQIVND (reference sequence). The CDR3 spans 14 residues. CDR3 sequence reads: CASSPGTIRDEQYF. For the CDR3, the DNA is TGTGCCAGTAGTCCTGGGACTATCAGGGACGAGCAGTACTTC.

In its sample, this clonotype was seen a few times. The V call is TRBV6-6, the J call TRBJ2-2; the D is unclear. The CDR3 length is 13 residues. Trimming cost V 6 bases and J 9 bases, with 14 bases left between them. Per germline, CDR1 MNHNY and CDR2 SVGAGI (reference sequence). The CDR3 coding sequence is TGTGCCAGCAGGAACGATCGATCCAGGGAGCTGTTTTTT. Translated, it gives CASRNDRSRELFF.

The chain recombines TRBV19 with TRBJ2-2; TRBD2 matches at 14 bases. Germline V gene lookup returns CDR1 LNHDA and CDR2 SQIVND (reference sequence). J gave up 1 base and V 6 bases, and 4 bases lay outside the gene matches. CDR3 length equals 17 residues. This chain's CDR3 is CASSRTSGRMNTGELFF. CDR3 DNA sequence: TGTGCCAGTAGCCGGACTAGCGGGAGGATGAACACCGGGGAGCTGTTTTTT.